This T cell receptor (beta chain) derives from a study of blood T cell repertoires in COVID-19. At the level of the study: Sites in the United States, Italy and Spain provided acute and convalescent COVID-19 samples. From T cells, B-cell-depleted T cells, or PBMCs came the material, which was cDNA or gDNA.

Under the authors' procedure: Reference gene primer amplification gave nucleated cell count estimates. Some clones are missing from TCRdb's copy, which holds only in-frame ones; the method was immunoSEQ multiplex PCR. V, J and clone size are those of that table, while D and trimming were read from the DNA. The table includes 50,000 to 70,000 clones, about 85% detected once. Trimming left V 3 bases short and J 1 base short, with 16 bases between. The CDR3 loop spans 16 amino acids. Per germline, CDR1 SGDLS and CDR2 YYNGEE. The chain recombines TRBV9 with TRBJ1-1; D gene unclear. Material: peripheral blood. The TCR was taken from a woman in her 70s with active COVID-19. This chain's CDR3 is CASSGLGSWRNTEAFF. The CDR3 region has the DNA TGTGCCAGCAGCGGACTCGGGTCTTGGAGGAACACTGAAGCTTTCTTT.